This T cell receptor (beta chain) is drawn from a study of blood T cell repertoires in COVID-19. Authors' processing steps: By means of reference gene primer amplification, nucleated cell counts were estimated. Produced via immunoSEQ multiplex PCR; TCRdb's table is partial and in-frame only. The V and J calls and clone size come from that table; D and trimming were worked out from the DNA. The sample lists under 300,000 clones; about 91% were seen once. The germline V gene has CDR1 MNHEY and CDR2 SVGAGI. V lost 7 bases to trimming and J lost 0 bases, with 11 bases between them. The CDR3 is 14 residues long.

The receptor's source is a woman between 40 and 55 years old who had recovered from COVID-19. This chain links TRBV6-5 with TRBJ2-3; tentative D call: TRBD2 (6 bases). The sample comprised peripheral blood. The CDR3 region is CASTDRGSTDTQYF. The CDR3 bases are TGTGCCAGCACCGATCGGGGGAGCACAGATACGCAGTATTTT.